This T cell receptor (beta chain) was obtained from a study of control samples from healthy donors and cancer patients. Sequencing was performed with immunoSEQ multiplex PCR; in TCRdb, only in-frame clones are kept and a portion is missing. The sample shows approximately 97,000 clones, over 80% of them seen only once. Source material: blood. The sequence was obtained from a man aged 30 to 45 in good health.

Written as DNA, the CDR3 is TGTGCCAGCAGCGATTCTCGACAGGGAGCCGGCTACACCTTC. Protein sequence: CASSDSRQGAGYTF. This chain links TRBV5-6 with TRBJ1-2; 7 positions agree with TRBD1. The CDR3 has 14 residues. J lost 8 bases, V lost 4 bases, and 11 bases had no gene match. CDR1 SGHDT and CDR2 YYEEEE come from the germline V gene.